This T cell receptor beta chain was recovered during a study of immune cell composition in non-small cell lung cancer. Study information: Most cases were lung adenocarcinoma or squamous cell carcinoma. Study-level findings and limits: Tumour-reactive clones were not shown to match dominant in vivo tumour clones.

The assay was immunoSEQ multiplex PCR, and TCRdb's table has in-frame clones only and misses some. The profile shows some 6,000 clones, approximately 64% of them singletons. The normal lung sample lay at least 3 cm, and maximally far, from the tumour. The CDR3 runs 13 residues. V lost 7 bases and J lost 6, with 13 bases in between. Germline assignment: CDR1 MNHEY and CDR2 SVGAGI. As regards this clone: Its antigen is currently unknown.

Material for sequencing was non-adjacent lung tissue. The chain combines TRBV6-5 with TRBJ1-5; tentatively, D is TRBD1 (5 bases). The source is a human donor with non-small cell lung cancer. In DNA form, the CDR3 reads TGTGCCAGCACCACGGGGGGGGGTCAGCCCCAGCATTTT. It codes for CASTTGGGQPQHF.